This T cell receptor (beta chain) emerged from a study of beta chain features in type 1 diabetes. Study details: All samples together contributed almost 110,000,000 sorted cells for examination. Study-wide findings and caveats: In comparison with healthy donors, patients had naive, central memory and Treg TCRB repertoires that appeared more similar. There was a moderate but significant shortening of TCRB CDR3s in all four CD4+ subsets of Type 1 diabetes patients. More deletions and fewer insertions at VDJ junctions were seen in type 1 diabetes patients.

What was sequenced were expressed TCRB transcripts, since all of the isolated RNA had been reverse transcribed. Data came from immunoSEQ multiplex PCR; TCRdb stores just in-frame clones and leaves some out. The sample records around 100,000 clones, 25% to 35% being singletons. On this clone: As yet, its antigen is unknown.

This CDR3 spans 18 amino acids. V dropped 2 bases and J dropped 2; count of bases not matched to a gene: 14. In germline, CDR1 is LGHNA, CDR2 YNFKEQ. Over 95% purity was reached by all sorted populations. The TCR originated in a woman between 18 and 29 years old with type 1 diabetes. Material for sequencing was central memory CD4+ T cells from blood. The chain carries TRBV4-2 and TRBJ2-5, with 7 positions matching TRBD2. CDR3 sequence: CASSQQQPRDYQQETQYF. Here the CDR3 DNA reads TGTGCCAGCAGCCAACAACAACCCCGGGACTACCAACAAGAGACCCAGTACTTC.